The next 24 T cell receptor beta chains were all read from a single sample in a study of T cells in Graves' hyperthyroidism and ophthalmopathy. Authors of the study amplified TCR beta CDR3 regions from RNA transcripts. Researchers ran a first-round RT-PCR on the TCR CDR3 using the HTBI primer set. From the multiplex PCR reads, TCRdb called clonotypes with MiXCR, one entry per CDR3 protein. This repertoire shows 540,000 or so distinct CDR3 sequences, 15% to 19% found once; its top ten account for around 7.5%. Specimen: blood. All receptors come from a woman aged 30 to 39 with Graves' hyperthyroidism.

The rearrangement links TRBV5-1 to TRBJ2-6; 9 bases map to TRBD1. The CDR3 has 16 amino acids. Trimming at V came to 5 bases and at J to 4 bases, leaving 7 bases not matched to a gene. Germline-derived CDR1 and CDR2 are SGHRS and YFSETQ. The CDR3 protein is CASSAQGAPGANVLTF. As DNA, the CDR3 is TGCGCCAGCAGTGCACAGGGGGCGCCGGGGGCCAACGTCCTGACTTTC.

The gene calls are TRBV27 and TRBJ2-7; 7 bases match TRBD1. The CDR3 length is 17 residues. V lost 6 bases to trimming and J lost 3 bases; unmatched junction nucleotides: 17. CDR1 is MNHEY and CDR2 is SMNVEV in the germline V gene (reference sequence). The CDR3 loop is CASSIHAGGDAYYEQYF. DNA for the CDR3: TGTGCCAGCAGCATACATGCAGGGGGTGACGCATACTACGAGCAGTACTTC.

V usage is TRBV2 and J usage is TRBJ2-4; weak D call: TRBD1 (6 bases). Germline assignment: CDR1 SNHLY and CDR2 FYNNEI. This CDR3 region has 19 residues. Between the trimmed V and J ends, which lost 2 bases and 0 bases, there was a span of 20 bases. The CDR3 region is CASSEKSGHPLIAKNIQYF. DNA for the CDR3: TGTGCCAGCAGTGAAAAATCGGGACACCCACTAATAGCCAAAAACATTCAGTACTTC.

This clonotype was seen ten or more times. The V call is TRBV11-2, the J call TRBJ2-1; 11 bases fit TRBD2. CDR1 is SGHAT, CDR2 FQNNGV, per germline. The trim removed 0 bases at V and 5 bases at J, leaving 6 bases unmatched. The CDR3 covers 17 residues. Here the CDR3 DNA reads TGTGCCAGCAGCTTAGATATGACTAGCGGGACCCACAATGAGCAGTTCTTC. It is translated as CASSLDMTSGTHNEQFF.

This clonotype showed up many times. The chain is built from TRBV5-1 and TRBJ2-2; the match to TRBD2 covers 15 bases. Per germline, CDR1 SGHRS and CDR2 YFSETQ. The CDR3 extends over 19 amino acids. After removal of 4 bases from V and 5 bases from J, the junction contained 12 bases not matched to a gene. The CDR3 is CASSNGLAGGSPRTGELFF. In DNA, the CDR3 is TGCGCCAGCAGCAACGGACTAGCGGGAGGGTCCCCGAGGACCGGGGAGCTGTTTTTT.

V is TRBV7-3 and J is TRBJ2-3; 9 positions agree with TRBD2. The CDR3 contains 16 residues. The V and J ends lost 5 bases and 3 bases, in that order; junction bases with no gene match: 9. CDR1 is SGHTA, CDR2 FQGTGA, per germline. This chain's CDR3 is CASSPISGRSTDTQYF. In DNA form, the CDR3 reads TGTGCCAGCAGCCCCATTAGCGGGAGATCGACAGATACGCAGTATTTT.

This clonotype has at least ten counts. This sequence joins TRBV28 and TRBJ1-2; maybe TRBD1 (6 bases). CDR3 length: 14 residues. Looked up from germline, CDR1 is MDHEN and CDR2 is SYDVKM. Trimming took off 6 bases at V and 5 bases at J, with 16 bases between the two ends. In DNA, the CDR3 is TGTGCCAGCAGCCCCGCAGGGGCCCCATATGGCTACACCTTC. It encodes CASSPAGAPYGYTF.

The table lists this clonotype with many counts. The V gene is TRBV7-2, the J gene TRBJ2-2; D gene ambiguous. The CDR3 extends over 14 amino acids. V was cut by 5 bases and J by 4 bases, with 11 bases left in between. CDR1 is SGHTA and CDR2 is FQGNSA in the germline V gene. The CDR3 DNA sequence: TGTGCCAGCAGCCCCCAACCGAGCACCGGGGAGCTGTTTTTT. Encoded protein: CASSPQPSTGELFF.

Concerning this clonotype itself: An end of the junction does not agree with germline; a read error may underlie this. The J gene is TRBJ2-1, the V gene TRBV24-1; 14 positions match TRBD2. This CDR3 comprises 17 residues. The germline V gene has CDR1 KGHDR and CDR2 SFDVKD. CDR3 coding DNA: TGTGCCACCAGTGACGGGACTAGCGGGAGAAAGCACAATGAGCAGCTCTTC. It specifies CATSDGTSGRKHNEQLF.

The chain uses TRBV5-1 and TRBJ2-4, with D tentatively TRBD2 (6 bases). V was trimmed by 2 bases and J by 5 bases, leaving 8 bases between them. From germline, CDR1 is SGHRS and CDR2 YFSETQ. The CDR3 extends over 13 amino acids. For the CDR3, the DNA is TGCGCCAGCAGCTTTTCGGGAGAAAACATTCAGTACTTC. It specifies CASSFSGENIQYF.

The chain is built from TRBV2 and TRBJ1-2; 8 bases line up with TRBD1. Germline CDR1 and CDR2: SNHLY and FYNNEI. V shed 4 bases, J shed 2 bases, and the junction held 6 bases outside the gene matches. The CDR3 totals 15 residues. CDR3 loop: CASSAAGGVNYGYTF. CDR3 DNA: TGTGCCAGCAGTGCTGCAGGGGGCGTCAACTATGGCTACACCTTC.

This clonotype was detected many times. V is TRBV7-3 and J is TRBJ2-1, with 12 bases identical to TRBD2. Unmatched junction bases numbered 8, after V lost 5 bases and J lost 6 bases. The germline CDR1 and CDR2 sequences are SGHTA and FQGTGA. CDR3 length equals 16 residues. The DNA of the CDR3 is TGTGCCAGCAGCGCCGGACTAGCGGGAAAGGGCAATGAGCAGTTCTTC. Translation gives CASSAGLAGKGNEQFF.

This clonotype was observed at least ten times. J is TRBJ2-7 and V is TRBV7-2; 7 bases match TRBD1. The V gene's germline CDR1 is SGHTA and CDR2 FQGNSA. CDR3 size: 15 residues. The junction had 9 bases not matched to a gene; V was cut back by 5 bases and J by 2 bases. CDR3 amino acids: CASSASYRGPYEQYF. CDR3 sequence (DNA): TGTGCCAGCAGCGCATCTTACAGGGGACCCTACGAGCAGTACTTC.

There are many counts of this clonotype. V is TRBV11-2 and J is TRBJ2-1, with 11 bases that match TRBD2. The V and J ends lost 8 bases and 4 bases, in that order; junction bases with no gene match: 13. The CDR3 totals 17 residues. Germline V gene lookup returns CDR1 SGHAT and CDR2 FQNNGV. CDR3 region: CASEGLAVQSRYNEQFF. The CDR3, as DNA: TGTGCCAGCGAGGGACTAGCGGTGCAGTCGAGGTACAATGAGCAGTTCTTC.

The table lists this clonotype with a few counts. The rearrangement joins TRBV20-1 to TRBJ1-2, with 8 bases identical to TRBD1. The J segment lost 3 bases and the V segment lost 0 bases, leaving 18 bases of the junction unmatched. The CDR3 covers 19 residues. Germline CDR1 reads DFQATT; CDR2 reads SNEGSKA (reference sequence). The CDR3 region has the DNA TGCAGTGCTAGAGATAGGGCGTTGTTGAGACAGGGGAAATACTATGGCTACACCTTC. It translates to CSARDRALLRQGKYYGYTF.

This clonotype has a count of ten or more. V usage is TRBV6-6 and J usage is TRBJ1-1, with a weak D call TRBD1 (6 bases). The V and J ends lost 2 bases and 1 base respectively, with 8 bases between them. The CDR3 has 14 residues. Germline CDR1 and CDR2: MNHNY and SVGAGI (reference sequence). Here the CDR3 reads CASSYGGQNTEAFF. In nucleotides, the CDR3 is TGTGCCAGCAGTTACGGGGGACAGAACACTGAAGCTTTCTTT.

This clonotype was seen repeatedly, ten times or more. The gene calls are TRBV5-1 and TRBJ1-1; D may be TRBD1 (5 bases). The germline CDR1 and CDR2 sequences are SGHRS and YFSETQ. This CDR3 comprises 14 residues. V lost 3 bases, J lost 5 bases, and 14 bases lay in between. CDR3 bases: TGCGCCAGCAGCTCGTGGGGGGGGGATACTGAAGCTTTCTTT. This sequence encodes CASSSWGGDTEAFF.

The CDR3 here is CASSPPSGSYNEQFF. In DNA, the CDR3 is TGTGCCAGCTCACCACCTTCCGGGTCCTACAATGAGCAGTTCTTC. The J gene is TRBJ2-1, the V gene TRBV18; D is unclear. Germline V lookup: CDR1 KGHSH, CDR2 LQKENI. Trimming pared 0 bases from V and 1 base from J, leaving 7 bases between. CDR3 length: 15 amino acids.

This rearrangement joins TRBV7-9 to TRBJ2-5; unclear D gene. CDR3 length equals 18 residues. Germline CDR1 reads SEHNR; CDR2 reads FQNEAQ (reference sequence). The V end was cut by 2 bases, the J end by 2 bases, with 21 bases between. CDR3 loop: CASSLSYGGSEFQETQYF. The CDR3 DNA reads TGTGCCAGCAGCTTATCCTATGGTGGCAGTGAATTTCAAGAGACCCAGTACTTC.

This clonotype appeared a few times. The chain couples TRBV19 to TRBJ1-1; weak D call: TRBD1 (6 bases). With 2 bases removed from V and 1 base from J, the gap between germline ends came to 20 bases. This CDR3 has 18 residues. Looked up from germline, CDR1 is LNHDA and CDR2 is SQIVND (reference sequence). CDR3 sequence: CASSIRGGTQAPNTEAFF. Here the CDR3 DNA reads TGTGCCAGTAGTATACGTGGGGGCACACAGGCTCCGAACACTGAAGCTTTCTTT.

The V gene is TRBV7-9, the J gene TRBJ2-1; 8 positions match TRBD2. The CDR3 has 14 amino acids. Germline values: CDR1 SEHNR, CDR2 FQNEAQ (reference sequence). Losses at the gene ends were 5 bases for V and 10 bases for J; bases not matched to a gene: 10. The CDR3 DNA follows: TGTGCCAGCAGCCTCTTAGCGGGATTCGGGGAGCAGTTCTTC. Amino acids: CASSLLAGFGEQFF.

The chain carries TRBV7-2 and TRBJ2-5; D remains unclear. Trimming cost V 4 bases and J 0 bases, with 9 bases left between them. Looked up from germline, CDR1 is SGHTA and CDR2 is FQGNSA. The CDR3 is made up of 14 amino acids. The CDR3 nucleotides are TGTGCCAGCAGCTCACCCCACGACCAAGAGACCCAGTACTTC. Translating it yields CASSSPHDQETQYF.

The CDR3: CASSDPGFTSGANVLTF. In nucleotides, the CDR3 is TGTGCCAGCAGTGATCCGGGTTTCACCTCTGGGGCCAACGTCCTGACTTTC. This chain uses TRBV6-1 with TRBJ2-6; D gene unclear. V was pared by 3 bases and J by 0 bases, with 12 bases between. From germline, CDR1 is MNHNS and CDR2 SASEGT. This CDR3 has 17 amino acids.

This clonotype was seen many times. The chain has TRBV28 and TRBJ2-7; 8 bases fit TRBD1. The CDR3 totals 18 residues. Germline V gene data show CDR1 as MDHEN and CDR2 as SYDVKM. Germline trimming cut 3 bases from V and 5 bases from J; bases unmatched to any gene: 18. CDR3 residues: CASSFSFRQGRLGDEQYF. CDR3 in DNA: TGTGCCAGCAGTTTTTCGTTCCGACAGGGGAGGCTCGGGGACGAGCAGTACTTC.